This passage covers 19 T cell receptor beta chains from one sample sequenced in a study of cytomegalovirus exposure and HLA in healthy donors. The data were produced by immunoSEQ multiplex PCR, yet TCRdb's version contains in-frame clones alone and is incomplete. The sample records 55,000 to 70,000 clones, 91% being singletons. Sequences were obtained from PBMCs. The receptor set was obtained from a woman in her twenties or thirties in good health and CMV-seronegative.

This chain joins TRBV4-3 and TRBJ1-1, with 10 bases that match TRBD1. Germline V CDR1 and CDR2: LGHNA, YSLEER. This CDR3 comprises 16 residues. V lost 0 bases and J lost 14; bases outside the gene matches: 15. CDR3 coding DNA: TGCGCCAGCAGCCAAGAAGTAGTCCCGGGACAGGGGTCGAGCTTCTTT. Translation gives CASSQEVVPGQGSSFF.

The J gene is TRBJ1-2, the V gene TRBV28; TRBD1 might be the D (6 bases). The CDR3 is 14 residues long. The V gene lost 8 bases and the J gene lost 0 bases, with 13 bases spanning the gap. Germline V gene lookup returns CDR1 MDHEN and CDR2 SYDVKM. CDR3 sequence reads: CASGYRETNYGYTF. The CDR3, as DNA: TGTGCCAGCGGATACAGGGAAACTAACTATGGCTACACCTTC.

This sequence joins TRBV19 and TRBJ2-1, with D possibly TRBD2 on 7 matching bases. Germline V gives CDR1 LNHDA, CDR2 SQIVND (reference sequence). This CDR3 comprises 15 residues. V was cut by 6 bases and J by 6 bases, with 18 bases left in between. The CDR3 DNA is TGTGCCAGTAGACGGGGGGCTAGCGGTATCAATGAGCAGTTCTTC. This codes for CASRRGASGINEQFF.

In this sample, this clone turned up once. The chain links TRBV11-2 to TRBJ1-5, with 7 bases lining up with TRBD1. Germline V gene lookup returns CDR1 SGHAT and CDR2 FQNNGV. V shed 3 bases, J shed 1 base, and the junction held 0 bases outside the gene matches. The CDR3 extends over 14 amino acids. DNA of the CDR3: TGTGCCAGCAGCTTGACAGGGAGCAATCAGCCCCAGCATTTT. This codes for CASSLTGSNQPQHF.

CDR3 residues: CASSLTSGMTDTQYF. The CDR3 coding sequence is TGTGCCAGCAGCCTGACTAGCGGGATGACAGATACGCAGTATTTT. This chain uses TRBV11-2 with TRBJ2-3, with 11 nucleotides matching TRBD2. J lost 3 bases, V lost 5 bases, and 4 bases had no gene match. The CDR3 is 15 amino acids. CDR1 SGHAT and CDR2 FQNNGV come from the germline V gene.

The J gene is TRBJ1-1, the V gene TRBV27; TRBD1 aligns across 8 bases. The CDR3 is 16 residues long. Germline lookup yields CDR1 MNHEY and CDR2 SMNVEV (reference sequence). The J segment lost 1 base and the V segment lost 9 bases, leaving 13 bases of the junction unmatched. CDR3 DNA sequence: TGTGCCAGGTTATGGGCCACCAGGGGGCCGAACACTGAAGCTTTCTTT. This codes for CARLWATRGPNTEAFF.

The gene calls are TRBV5-4 and TRBJ2-7; 12 nucleotides line up with TRBD1. From germline, CDR1 is SGHNT and CDR2 YYREEE (reference sequence). The CDR3 consists of 15 residues. V lost 4 bases, J lost 2 bases, and 4 bases stayed unmatched. CDR3 nucleotide sequence: TGTGCCAGCAGCAAGGGACAGGGGGCAACCTACGAGCAGTACTTC. Protein sequence: CASSKGQGATYEQYF.

The J gene is TRBJ2-3, the V gene TRBV7-8; a possible D gene is TRBD2 (6 bases). The V end lost 5 bases, the J end lost 2 bases, and 20 bases lay between the germline ends. The germline CDR1 and CDR2 sequences are SGHVS and FQNEAQ. CDR3 length equals 17 residues. CDR3 bases: TGTGCCAGCAGCGTGGGGGGAACCCGTACACTCACAGATACGCAGTATTTT. It yields the protein CASSVGGTRTLTDTQYF.

The CDR3 bases are TGTGCCTGGATGAGGACATTATATGGCTACACCTTC. Amino acid sequence: CAWMRTLYGYTF. V and J are TRBV30 and TRBJ1-2; possibly TRBD1 for D (5 bases). Germline-derived CDR1 and CDR2 are GTSNPN and SVGIG (reference sequence). This CDR3 comprises 12 residues. Trimming pared 4 bases from V and 5 bases from J, leaving 11 bases between.

This rearrangement joins TRBV10-3 to TRBJ1-5; D might be TRBD1 (6 bases). Per the germline V gene, CDR1 is ENHRY and CDR2 is SYGVKD. V was cut by 11 bases and J by 6 bases, with 17 bases left in between. The CDR3 runs to 13 residues. Here the CDR3 reads CAAHRDSGQPQHF. CDR3 in DNA: TGTGCCGCTCACAGGGATTCGGGTCAGCCCCAGCATTTT.

This chain joins TRBV5-6 and TRBJ2-7; D is unclear. The CDR3 runs to 12 residues. The germline gives CDR1 SGHDT, CDR2 YYEEEE. V dropped 4 bases and J dropped 3 bases, with 8 bases sitting between them. The CDR3 here is CASSIGSYEQYF. The CDR3 DNA is TGTGCCAGCAGCATTGGTAGCTACGAGCAGTACTTC.

Here the CDR3 DNA reads TGTGCCAGCAGCTTAGGCGATAGCGGGATGGTGACCCAGTACTTC. Its translation: CASSLGDSGMVTQYF. The V gene is TRBV11-1, the J gene TRBJ2-5; TRBD2 matches at 8 bases. From germline, CDR1 is SGHAT and CDR2 FQDESV (reference sequence). After removal of 1 base from V and 7 bases from J, the junction contained 8 bases not matched to a gene. This CDR3 is 15 amino acids long.

The chain carries TRBV27 and TRBJ2-7; possibly TRBD1 for D (5 bases). Germline V CDR1 and CDR2: MNHEY, SMNVEV (reference sequence). Trimming removed 5 bases at V and 2 bases at J, with 13 bases between. This CDR3 contains 14 residues. CDR3 residues: CASSQGPGPYEQYF. In DNA form, the CDR3 reads TGTGCCAGCAGTCAGGGCCCAGGACCCTACGAGCAGTACTTC.

This clone was observed a few times. The rearrangement links TRBV9 to TRBJ2-7; maybe TRBD2 (7 bases). The V and J ends lost 3 bases and 2 bases respectively, with 12 bases between them. Looked up from germline, CDR1 is SGDLS and CDR2 is YYNGEE. The CDR3 spans 14 residues. In nucleotides, the CDR3 is TGTGCCAGCAGCGAGGGGGGGATCGCCTACGAGCAGTACTTC. Translating gives CASSEGGIAYEQYF.

The rearrangement uses TRBV29-1 and TRBJ2-5; 9 nucleotides match TRBD2. J gave up 0 bases and V 6 bases, and 8 bases lay outside the gene matches. Germline CDR1 and CDR2: SQVTM and ANQGSEA. This CDR3 spans 15 amino acids. The CDR3 nucleotides read TGCAGCGTGGGAGGGCTAGCGGGGAACCAAGAGACCCAGTACTTC. Protein sequence: CSVGGLAGNQETQYF.

The chain combines TRBV14 with TRBJ2-1; the D gene is possibly TRBD1 (6 bases). This CDR3 comprises 14 residues. In germline, CDR1 is SGHDN, CDR2 FVKESK. Trimming shortened V by 3 bases and J by 6 bases, and 12 bases separated the two germline ends. CDR3 DNA: TGTGCCAGCAGCCAGAACAGGGTCGGCAATGAGCAGTTCTTC. It is translated as CASSQNRVGNEQFF.

V and J are TRBV7-2 and TRBJ2-5; possible D gene TRBD2, 6 bases. Germline-derived CDR1 and CDR2 are SGHTA and FQGNSA. V lost 1 base, J lost 5 bases, and 11 bases lay in between. The CDR3 consists of 14 residues. The CDR3, as DNA: TGTGCCAGCAGCTTAGTTGCGGAGGGGGAGACCCAGTACTTC. Its protein product is CASSLVAEGETQYF.

The chain carries TRBV30 and TRBJ2-7; 7 bases fit TRBD2. The CDR3 length is 14 residues. Germline lookup yields CDR1 GTSNPN and CDR2 SVGIG (reference sequence). V lost 0 bases, J lost 3 bases, and 5 bases stayed unmatched. This CDR3 is CAWSVASGNYEQYF. DNA of the CDR3: TGTGCCTGGAGTGTGGCTAGCGGAAACTACGAGCAGTACTTC.

The rearrangement links TRBV10-3 to TRBJ1-3, with TRBD1 matching over 7 bases. The germline V gene encodes CDR1 ENHRY and CDR2 SYGVKD. V lost 6 bases, J lost 2 bases, and 4 bases stayed unmatched. CDR3 size: 14 residues. As DNA, the CDR3 is TGTGCCATCAGACTGACAGGGCCTGGAAACACCATATATTTT. Protein product: CAIRLTGPGNTIYF.